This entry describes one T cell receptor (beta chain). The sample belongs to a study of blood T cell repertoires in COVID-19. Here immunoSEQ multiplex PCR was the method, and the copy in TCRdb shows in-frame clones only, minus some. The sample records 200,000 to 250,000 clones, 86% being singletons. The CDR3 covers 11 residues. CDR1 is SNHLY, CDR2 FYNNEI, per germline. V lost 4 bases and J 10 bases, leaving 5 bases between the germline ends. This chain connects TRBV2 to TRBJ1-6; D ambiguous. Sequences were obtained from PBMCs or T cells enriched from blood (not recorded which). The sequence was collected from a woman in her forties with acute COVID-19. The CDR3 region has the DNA TGTGCCAGCAGTGGCGGGTCACCCCTCCACTTT. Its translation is CASSGGSPLHF.